This T cell receptor (beta chain) comes out of a study of shared clonotypes between healthy human individuals. Study outcomes and limitations: Clonotype sharing among donors was thought likely to change with sequencing depth. Researchers found naive subsets generally carried larger estimated richness than memory subsets. The low donor count limited represented genetic and exposure-history diversity.

Using immunoSEQ multiplex PCR, the repertoire was profiled, and TCRdb retains in-frame clones only, with some absent. This sample yields about 1,900,000 clones, of which just under 95% are seen a single time; less than 1.5% belongs to the top ten. In its sample, this clone was seen once. Its specificity is unknown. Terminally differentiated effector memory CD45RA+ cells were left out of the naive CD8 fraction, which was CD45RO-negative and positively selected for CCR7. The germline V gene has CDR1 MNHNS and CDR2 SASEGT. The ends were cut back, 3 bases at V and 8 bases at J, with 22 bases in the middle. The CDR3 consists of 16 residues.

Sequenced sample: naive CD8+ T cells sorted from blood. The chain links TRBV6-1 to TRBJ1-2, with a possible D match to TRBD1 (5 bases). This TCR derives from a man aged 18 to 30 in good health. CDR3: CASSDRSAGITGGYTF. CDR3 nucleotides: TGTGCCAGCAGTGACCGGAGCGCAGGGATTACTGGGGGCTACACCTTC.